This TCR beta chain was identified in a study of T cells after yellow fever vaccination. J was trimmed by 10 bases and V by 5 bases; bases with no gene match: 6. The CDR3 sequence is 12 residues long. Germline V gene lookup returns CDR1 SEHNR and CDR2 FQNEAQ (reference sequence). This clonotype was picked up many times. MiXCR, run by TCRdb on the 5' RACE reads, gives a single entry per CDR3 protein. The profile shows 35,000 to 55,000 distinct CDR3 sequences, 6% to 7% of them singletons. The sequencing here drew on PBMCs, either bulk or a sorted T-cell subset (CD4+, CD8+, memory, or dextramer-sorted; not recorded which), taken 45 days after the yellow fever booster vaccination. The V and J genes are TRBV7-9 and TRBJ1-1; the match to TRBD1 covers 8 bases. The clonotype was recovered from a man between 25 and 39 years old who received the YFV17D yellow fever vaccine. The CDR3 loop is CASSRSDRGAFF. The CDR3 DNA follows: TGTGCCAGCAGCCGTTCCGACAGGGGAGCTTTCTTT.